Below, 12 T cell receptor beta chains from the same sample are listed, as sequenced in a study of HIV-infected patients and healthy controls. Follow-up blood was drawn about 14 weeks, roughly three months, after antiretroviral therapy began. Whole blood was used without fractionation, so all unsorted peripheral T cells were included. cDNA was made from about 480 ng RNA using alpha and beta constant primers. Alpha and beta chain libraries were made separately by chain-specific third strand synthesis with multiplexing indices. Each CDR3 protein is one row after TCRdb ran MiXCR on the 5' RACE reads. The sample consists of over 3,500 distinct CDR3 sequences, roughly 9% of them appearing once. This specimen consisted of blood, obtained during antiretroviral therapy. These receptors all stem from an adult with HIV infection.

This clonotype was detected ten times or more. The rearrangement uses TRBV10-3 and TRBJ1-1, with 10 positions matching TRBD1. Germline V gene lookup returns CDR1 ENHRY and CDR2 SYGVKD. CDR3 length: 18 residues. Losses at the gene ends were 4 bases for V and 4 bases for J; bases not matched to a gene: 15. The CDR3 here is CAISVGDRGPYVGTEAFF. CDR3 sequence (DNA): TGTGCCATCAGTGTAGGAGACAGGGGGCCTTATGTTGGCACTGAAGCTTTCTTT.

This clonotype is labeled as medium-sized. This sequence joins TRBV27 and TRBJ2-7, with 11 bases matching TRBD2. Trimming removed 4 bases from V and 3 bases from J; junction bases left unmatched: 5. This CDR3 region has 15 residues. CDR1 MNHEY and CDR2 SMNVEV come from the germline V gene (reference sequence). The CDR3 loop is CASSSPGTSGYEQYF. Written as DNA, the CDR3 is TGTGCCAGCAGTTCGCCTGGGACTAGCGGCTACGAGCAGTACTTC.

This clonotype was seen repeatedly, ten times or more. The chain links TRBV5-5 to TRBJ2-7; D gene unclear. CDR3 length: 13 residues. The germline V gene has CDR1 SGHKS and CDR2 YYEKEE (reference sequence). The ends were cut back, 0 bases at V and 4 bases at J, with 8 bases in the middle. The chain's CDR3 is CASSLDVAYEQYF. The CDR3 DNA is TGTGCCAGCAGCTTGGATGTGGCATACGAGCAGTACTTC.

Many counts were recorded for this clonotype. The gene calls are TRBV6-1 and TRBJ2-1, with 8 bases lining up with TRBD2. The length of the CDR3 is 16 residues. Germline lookup yields CDR1 MNHNS and CDR2 SASEGT. V trimming: 2 bases; J trimming: 5 bases; junction bases outside the gene matches: 8. The CDR3 is CASSERGRGANNEQFF. The DNA for the CDR3 is TGTGCCAGCAGTGAACGAGGGCGGGGGGCAAACAATGAGCAGTTCTTC.

The gene calls are TRBV6-5 and TRBJ1-2; 7 nucleotides align to TRBD1. Germline CDR1 MNHEY, CDR2 SVGAGI. The CDR3 contains 16 residues. J gave up 3 bases and V 2 bases, and 9 bases lay outside the gene matches. The CDR3 sequence: CASSYTPTGDDYGYTF. The CDR3 DNA reads TGTGCCAGCAGTTACACGCCTACAGGGGACGACTATGGCTACACCTTC.

This clonotype was seen ten or more times. The rearrangement uses TRBV3-1 and TRBJ2-5; no firm D call. CDR3 size: 14 residues. CDR1 is LGHDT, CDR2 YNNKEL, per germline (reference sequence). Trimming removed 1 base at V and 5 bases at J, with 11 bases between. In DNA form, the CDR3 reads TGTGCCAGCAGCCAAGTATCTCCCATTGAGACCCAGTACTTC. Protein sequence: CASSQVSPIETQYF.

Relative to its sample, this clonotype is medium-sized. The V call is TRBV7-2, the J call TRBJ2-5, with D perhaps being TRBD1 or TRBD2 (6 bases each). This CDR3 comprises 15 residues. Deletions cut 0 bases from V and 5 bases from J, with 13 bases between. Per germline, CDR1 SGHTA and CDR2 FQGNSA. The CDR3 DNA sequence: TGTGCCAGCAGCTTAGCGGGGGGCCATGGGGAGACCCAGTACTTC. Translation: CASSLAGGHGETQYF.

By share, this clonotype counts as medium-sized (0.01 to 0.1%). The chain joins TRBV20-1 to TRBJ2-7, with D uncertain. This CDR3 has 11 residues. Germline V gene sequence: CDR1 DFQATT, CDR2 SNEGSKA (reference sequence). V was pared by 4 bases and J by 6 bases, with 10 bases between. The CDR3 nucleotides read TGCAGTGCTATGACCCGAGGCGAGCAGTACTTC. It yields the protein CSAMTRGEQYF.

The J gene is TRBJ2-1, the V gene TRBV5-5; unclear D gene. CDR3 length equals 12 residues. Between the trimmed V and J ends, which lost 2 bases and 6 bases, there was a span of 6 bases. The V gene's germline CDR1 is SGHKS and CDR2 YYEKEE (reference sequence). CDR3 amino acids: CASSFRGNEQFF. The CDR3 coding sequence is TGTGCCAGCAGCTTTCGCGGCAATGAGCAGTTCTTC. Full variable domain (missing parts from reference TRBV5-5 and TRBJ2-1): DAGVTQSPTHLIKTRGQQVTLRCSPISGHKSVSWYQQVLGQGPQFIFQYYEKEERGRGNFPDRFSARQFPNYSSELNVNALLLGDSALYLCASSFRGNEQFFGPGTRLTVL.

By proportion, this clonotype is medium-sized (0.01 to 0.1%). The CDR3: CAISDPGLAAFYEQYF. CDR3 bases: TGTGCCATCAGTGATCCGGGACTAGCGGCTTTCTACGAGCAGTACTTC. This chain connects TRBV10-3 to TRBJ2-7; 11 nucleotides align to TRBD2. This CDR3 is built from 16 residues. Trimming took 3 bases from V and 3 from J; bases not matched to a gene: 7. Germline assignment: CDR1 ENHRY and CDR2 SYGVKD.

This clonotype was seen only a few times. The chain employs TRBV6-6 and TRBJ1-1; 9 bases fit TRBD1. CDR3 size: 14 residues. V shed 6 bases and J 7 bases; nucleotides not matched to a gene: 9. Germline V CDR1 and CDR2: MNHNY, SVGAGI (reference sequence). CDR3 sequence reads: CASSSGTGPFEAFF. The CDR3 coding sequence is TGTGCCAGCAGCTCCGGGACAGGGCCCTTTGAAGCTTTCTTT.

This clonotype is medium-sized (0.01 to 0.1%). The chain uses TRBV7-2 and TRBJ1-2; D call uncertain. Per germline, CDR1 SGHTA and CDR2 FQGNSA. V was pared by 2 bases and J by 0 bases, with 10 bases between. CDR3 length: 15 amino acids. The CDR3 nucleotides read TGTGCCAGCAGCTTACGGCCAGACCCTAACTATGGCTACACCTTC. This gives the protein CASSLRPDPNYGYTF.